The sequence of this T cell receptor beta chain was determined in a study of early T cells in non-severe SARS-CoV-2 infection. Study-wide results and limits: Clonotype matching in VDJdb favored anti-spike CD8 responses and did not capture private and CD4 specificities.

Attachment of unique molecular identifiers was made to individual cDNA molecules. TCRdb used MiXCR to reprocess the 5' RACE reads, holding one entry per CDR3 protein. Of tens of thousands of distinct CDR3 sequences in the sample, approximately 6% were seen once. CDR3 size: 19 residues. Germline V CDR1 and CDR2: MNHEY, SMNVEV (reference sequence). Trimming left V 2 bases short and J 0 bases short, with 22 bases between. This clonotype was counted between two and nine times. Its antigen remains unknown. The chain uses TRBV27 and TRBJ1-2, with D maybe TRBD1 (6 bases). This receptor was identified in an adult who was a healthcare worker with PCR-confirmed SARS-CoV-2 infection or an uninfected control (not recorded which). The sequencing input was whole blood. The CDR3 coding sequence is TGTGCCAGCAGTTTACGACGGGGGCAAATGGAAGAAGCTAACTATGGCTACACCTTC. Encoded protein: CASSLRRGQMEEANYGYTF.